The source of this T cell receptor beta chain is a study of long-term antiretroviral therapy in people with HIV. Survey-level resolution applied to immunoSEQ assay v3.0. Using immunoSEQ multiplex PCR, the repertoire was profiled, and TCRdb retains in-frame clones only, with some absent. Counted here are around 31,000 clones, around nine tenths occurring once; the ten biggest clones make up less than 8.5%. Germline CDR1 and CDR2: SNHLY and FYNNEI. V was clipped by 3 bases and J by 1 base, with 9 bases between them. The CDR3 is 14 amino acids. This sequence was found in a man between 50 and 59 years old with HIV. The V and J genes are TRBV2 and TRBJ2-5; no clear D. The sample was unsorted PBMCs, taken roughly 5 years before starting antiretroviral therapy. The CDR3 DNA follows: TGTGCCAGCAGTGAGAGGACGGTCCAAGAGACCCAGTACTTC. The encoded protein is CASSERTVQETQYF.